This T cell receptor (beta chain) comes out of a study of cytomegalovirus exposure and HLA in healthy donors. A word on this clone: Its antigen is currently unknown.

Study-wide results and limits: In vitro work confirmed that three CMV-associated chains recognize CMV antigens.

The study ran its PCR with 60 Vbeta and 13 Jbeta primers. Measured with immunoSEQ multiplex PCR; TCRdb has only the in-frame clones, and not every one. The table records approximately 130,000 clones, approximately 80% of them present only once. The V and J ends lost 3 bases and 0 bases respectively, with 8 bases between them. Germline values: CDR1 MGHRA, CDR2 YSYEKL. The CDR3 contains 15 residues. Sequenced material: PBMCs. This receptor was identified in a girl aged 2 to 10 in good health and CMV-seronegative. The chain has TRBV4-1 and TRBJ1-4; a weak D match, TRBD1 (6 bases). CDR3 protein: CASSQNRATNEKLFF. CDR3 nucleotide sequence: TGCGCCAGCAGCCAGAACAGGGCAACTAATGAAAAACTGTTTTTT.